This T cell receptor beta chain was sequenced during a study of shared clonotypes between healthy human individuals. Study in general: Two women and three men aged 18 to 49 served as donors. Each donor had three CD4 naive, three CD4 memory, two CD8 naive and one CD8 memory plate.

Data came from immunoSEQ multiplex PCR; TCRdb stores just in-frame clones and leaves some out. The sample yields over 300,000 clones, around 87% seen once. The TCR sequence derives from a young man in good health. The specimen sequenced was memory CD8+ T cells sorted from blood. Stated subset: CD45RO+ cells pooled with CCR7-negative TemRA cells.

CDR3 amino acids: CAISEVFLYNQPQHF. The CDR3 DNA is TGTGCCATCAGTGAGGTATTCCTCTACAATCAGCCCCAGCATTTT. The rearrangement links TRBV10-3 to TRBJ1-5; no clear D. Germline CDR1 reads ENHRY; CDR2 reads SYGVKD. V lost 2 bases and J lost 3, with 11 bases in between. The CDR3 is 15 amino acids.